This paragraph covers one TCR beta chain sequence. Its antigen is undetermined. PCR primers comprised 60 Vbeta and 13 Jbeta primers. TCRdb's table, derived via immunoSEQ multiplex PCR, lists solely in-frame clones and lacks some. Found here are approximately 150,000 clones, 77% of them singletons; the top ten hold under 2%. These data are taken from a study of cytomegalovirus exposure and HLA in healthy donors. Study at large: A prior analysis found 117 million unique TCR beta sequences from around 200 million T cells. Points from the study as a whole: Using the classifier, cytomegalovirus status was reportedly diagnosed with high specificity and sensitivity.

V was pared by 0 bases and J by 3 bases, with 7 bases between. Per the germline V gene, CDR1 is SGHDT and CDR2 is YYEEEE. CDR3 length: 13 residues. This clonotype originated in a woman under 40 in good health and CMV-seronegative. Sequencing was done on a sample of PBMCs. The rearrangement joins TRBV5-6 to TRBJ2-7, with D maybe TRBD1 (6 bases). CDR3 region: CASSLEQGYEQYF. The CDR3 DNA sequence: TGTGCCAGCAGCTTGGAACAGGGCTACGAGCAGTACTTC. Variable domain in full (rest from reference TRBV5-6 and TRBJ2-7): DAGVTQSPTHLIKTRGQQVTLRCSPKSGHDTVSWYQQALGQGPQFIFQYYEEEERQRGNFPDRFSGHQFPNYSSELNVNALLLGDSALYLCASSLEQGYEQYFGPGTRLTVT.